Described below is a single T cell receptor (beta chain) sequence and its context. Its specificity is not known. These data come from a study of T cell responses to AZD1222 COVID-19 vaccine. Study details: Pooled together were second doses at about 4 or about 12 weeks. Findings and caveats of the study: A rise in Spike-specific TCR breadth and depth followed two AZD1222 doses. Spike-spanning, vaccine-associated CD4 TCRs were dominant at 160-218 and 743-854. Donor demographics were predominantly white British with a female majority; clonal diversity may be underestimated.

Libraries were prepared by immunoSEQ multiplex PCR; TCRdb keeps only in-frame clonotypes and omits some of them. The data show more than 75,000 clones, about 90% seen once. Germline V gene sequence: CDR1 MNHEY, CDR2 SVGAGI. V shed 8 bases and J 1 base; nucleotides not matched to a gene: 7. The CDR3 contains 14 residues. The sequences come from peripheral blood, collected on day 0 of AZD1222 vaccination. The chain employs TRBV6-5 and TRBJ2-7; 8 bases match TRBD1. The origin of this receptor is an adult in good health. The CDR3 sequence is CASHGTGFSYEQYF. CDR3 in DNA: TGTGCCAGCCACGGGACAGGTTTTTCCTACGAGCAGTACTTC.